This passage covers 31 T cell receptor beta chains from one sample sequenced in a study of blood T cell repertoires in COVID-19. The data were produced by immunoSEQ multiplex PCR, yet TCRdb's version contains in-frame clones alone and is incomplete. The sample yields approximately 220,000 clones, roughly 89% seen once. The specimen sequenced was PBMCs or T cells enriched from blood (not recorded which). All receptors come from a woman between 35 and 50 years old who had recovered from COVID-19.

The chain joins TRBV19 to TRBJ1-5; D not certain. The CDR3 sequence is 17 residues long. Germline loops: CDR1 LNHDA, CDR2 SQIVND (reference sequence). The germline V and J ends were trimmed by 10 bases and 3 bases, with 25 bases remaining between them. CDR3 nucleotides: TGTGCCACGAAAGGACTTTTCGAGACCTATCTCAATCAGCCCCAGCATTTT. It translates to CATKGLFETYLNQPQHF.

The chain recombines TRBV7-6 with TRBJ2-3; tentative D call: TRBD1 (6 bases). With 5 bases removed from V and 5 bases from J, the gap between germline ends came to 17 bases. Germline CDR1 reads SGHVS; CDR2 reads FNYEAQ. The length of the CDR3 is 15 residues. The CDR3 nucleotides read TGTGCCAGCAGCCAACAGGGTACCCGCTTAGATACGCAGTATTTT. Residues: CASSQQGTRLDTQYF.

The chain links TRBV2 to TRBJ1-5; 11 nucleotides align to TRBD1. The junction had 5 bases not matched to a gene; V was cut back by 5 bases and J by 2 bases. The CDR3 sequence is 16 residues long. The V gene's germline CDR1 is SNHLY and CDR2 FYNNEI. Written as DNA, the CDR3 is TGTGCCAGCAGTCGGGGGACAGGGGGTCGCAATCAGCCCCAGCATTTT. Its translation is CASSRGTGGRNQPQHF.

DNA for the CDR3: TGTGCCAGCAGCTACGGCGCTAGCGGATACACCGGGGAGCTGTTTTTT. Amino acids: CASSYGASGYTGELFF. The chain joins TRBV7-3 to TRBJ2-2; 7 nucleotides match TRBD2. Germline CDR1 SGHTA, CDR2 FQGTGA. CDR3 length: 16 amino acids. V shed 4 bases, J shed 3 bases, and the junction held 8 bases outside the gene matches.

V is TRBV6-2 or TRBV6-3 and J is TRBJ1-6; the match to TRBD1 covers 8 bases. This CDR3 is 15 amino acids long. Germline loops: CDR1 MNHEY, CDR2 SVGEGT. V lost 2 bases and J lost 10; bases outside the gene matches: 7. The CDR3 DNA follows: TGTGCCAGCAGTTACCAGACAGGGGTCGGGTCACCCCTCCACTTT. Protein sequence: CASSYQTGVGSPLHF.

The CDR3 spells CASSLGSSNEQFF. In nucleotides, the CDR3 is TGTGCCAGCAGCTTAGGTAGTTCAAATGAGCAGTTCTTC. The chain joins TRBV7-3 to TRBJ2-1; D call uncertain. Trimming shortened V by 2 bases and J by 7 bases, and 9 bases separated the two germline ends. Germline CDR1 is SGHTA and CDR2 is FQGTGA. The CDR3 has 13 residues.

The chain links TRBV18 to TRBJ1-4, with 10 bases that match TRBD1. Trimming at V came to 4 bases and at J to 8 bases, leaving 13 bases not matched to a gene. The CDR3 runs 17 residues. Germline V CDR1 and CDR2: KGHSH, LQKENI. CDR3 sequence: CASSLSVGGTGEEKLFF. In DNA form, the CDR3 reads TGTGCCAGCTCACTTTCCGTCGGGGGGACAGGGGAAGAAAAACTGTTTTTT. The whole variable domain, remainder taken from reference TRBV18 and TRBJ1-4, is NAGVMQNPRHLVRRRGQEARLRCSPMKGHSHVYWYRQLPEEGLKFMVYLQKENIIDESGMPKERFSAEFPKEGPSILRIQQVVRGDSAAYFCASSLSVGGTGEEKLFFGSGTQLSVL.

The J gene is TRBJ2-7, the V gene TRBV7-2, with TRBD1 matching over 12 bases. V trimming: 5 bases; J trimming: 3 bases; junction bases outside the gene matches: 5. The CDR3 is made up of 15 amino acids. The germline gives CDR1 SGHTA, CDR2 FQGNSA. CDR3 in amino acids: CASSAGQGANYEQYF. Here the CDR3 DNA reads TGTGCCAGCAGCGCGGGACAGGGGGCGAACTACGAGCAGTACTTC.

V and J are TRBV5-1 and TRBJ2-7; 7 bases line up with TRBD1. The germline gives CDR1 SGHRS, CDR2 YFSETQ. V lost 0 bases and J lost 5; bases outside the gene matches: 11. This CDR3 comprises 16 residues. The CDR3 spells CASSLGDREVRNEQYF. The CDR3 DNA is TGCGCCAGCAGCTTGGGGGACAGAGAGGTGAGGAACGAGCAGTACTTC.

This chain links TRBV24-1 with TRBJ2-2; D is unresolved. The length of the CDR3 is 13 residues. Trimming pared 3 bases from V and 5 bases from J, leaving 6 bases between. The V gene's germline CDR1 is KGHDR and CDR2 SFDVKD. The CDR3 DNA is TGTGCCACCAGTGATCTCGGGACCGGGGAGCTGTTTTTT. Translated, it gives CATSDLGTGELFF.

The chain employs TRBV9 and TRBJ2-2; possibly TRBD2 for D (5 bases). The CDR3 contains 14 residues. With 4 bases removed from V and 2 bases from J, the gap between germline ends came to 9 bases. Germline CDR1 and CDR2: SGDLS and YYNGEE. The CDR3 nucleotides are TGTGCCAGCAGCCTGAGGACTAACACCGGGGAGCTGTTTTTT. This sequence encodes CASSLRTNTGELFF.

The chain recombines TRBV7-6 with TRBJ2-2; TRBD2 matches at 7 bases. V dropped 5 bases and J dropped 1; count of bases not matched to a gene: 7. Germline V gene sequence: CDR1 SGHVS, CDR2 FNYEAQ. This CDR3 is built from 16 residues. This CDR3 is CASSRMAGENTGELFF. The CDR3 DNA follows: TGTGCCAGCAGCCGGATGGCGGGAGAGAACACCGGGGAGCTGTTTTTT.

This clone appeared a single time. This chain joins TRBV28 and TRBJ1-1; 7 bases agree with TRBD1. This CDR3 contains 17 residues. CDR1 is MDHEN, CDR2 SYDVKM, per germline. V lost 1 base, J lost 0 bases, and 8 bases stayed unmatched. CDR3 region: CASSLYPQGEMNTEAFF. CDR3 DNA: TGTGCCAGCAGTTTATATCCCCAGGGGGAAATGAACACTGAAGCTTTCTTT.

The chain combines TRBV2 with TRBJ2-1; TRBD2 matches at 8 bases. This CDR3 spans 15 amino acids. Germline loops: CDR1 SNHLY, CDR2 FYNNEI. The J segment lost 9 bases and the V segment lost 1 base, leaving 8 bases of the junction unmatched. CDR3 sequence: CASSEVVAGSGEQFF. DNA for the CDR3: TGTGCCAGCAGTGAAGTGGTAGCGGGAAGTGGTGAGCAGTTCTTC.

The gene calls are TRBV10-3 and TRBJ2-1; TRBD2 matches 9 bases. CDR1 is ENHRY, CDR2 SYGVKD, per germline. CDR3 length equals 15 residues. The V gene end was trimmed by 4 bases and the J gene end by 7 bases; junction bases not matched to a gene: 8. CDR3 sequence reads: CAISVVRLAENEQFF. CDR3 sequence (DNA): TGTGCCATCAGTGTTGTGAGACTAGCGGAAAATGAGCAGTTCTTC.

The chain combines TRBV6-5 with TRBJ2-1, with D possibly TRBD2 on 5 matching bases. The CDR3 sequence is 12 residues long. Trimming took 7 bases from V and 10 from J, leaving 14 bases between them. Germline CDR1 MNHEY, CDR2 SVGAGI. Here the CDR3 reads CASKATPGEQFF. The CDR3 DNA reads TGTGCCAGCAAGGCTACCCCGGGAGAGCAGTTCTTC.

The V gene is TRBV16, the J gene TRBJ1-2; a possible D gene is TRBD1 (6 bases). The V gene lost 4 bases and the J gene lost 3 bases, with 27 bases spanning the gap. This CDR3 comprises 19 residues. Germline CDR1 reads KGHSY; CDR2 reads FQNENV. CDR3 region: CASSPRGRPVPFIDYGYTF. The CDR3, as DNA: TGTGCCAGCAGCCCAAGGGGGAGACCAGTGCCGTTTATAGACTATGGCTACACCTTC.

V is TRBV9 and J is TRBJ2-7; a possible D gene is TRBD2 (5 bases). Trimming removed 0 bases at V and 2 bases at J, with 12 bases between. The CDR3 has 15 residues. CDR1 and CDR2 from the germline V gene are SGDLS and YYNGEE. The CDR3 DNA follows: TGTGCCAGCAGCGTAGGAGGGAGTGGGGCCTACGAGCAGTACTTC. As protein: CASSVGGSGAYEQYF.

In nucleotides, the CDR3 is TGTGCCAGCAGCTTCGGAGGGCTCGGTGGCTACACCTTC. It specifies CASSFGGLGGYTF. The chain employs TRBV7-2 and TRBJ1-2; D remains ambiguous. Germline lookup yields CDR1 SGHTA and CDR2 FQGNSA. There are 13 residues in the CDR3. Between the trimmed V and J ends, which lost 3 bases and 7 bases, there was a span of 12 bases.

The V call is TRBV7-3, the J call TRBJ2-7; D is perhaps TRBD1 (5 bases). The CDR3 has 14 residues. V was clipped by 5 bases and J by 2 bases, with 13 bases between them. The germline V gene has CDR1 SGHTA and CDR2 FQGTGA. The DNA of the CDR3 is TGTGCCAGCAGCGCACAGGCAGGCCCCTACGAGCAGTACTTC. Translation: CASSAQAGPYEQYF.

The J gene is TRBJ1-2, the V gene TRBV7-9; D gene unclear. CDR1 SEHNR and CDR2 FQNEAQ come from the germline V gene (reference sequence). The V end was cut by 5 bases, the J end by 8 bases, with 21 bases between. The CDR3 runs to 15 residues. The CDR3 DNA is TGTGCCAGCAGCCGTAACCAGGATTGGGGAGGAGGCTACACCTTC. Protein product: CASSRNQDWGGGYTF.

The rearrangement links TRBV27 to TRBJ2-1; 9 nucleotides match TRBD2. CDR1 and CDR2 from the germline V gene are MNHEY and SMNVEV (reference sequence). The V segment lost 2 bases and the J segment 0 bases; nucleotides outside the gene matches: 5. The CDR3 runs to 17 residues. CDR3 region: CASSLGTSPISYNEQFF. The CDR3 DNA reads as TGTGCCAGCAGTTTAGGGACTAGCCCTATCTCCTACAATGAGCAGTTCTTC.

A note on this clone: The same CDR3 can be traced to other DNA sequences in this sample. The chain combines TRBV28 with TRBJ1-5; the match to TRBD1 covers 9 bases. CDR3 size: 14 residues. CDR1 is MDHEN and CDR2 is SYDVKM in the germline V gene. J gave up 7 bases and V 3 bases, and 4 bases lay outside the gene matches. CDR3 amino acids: CASSLGQGGQPQHF. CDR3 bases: TGTGCCAGCAGTTTGGGACAGGGTGGCCAGCCCCAGCATTTT.

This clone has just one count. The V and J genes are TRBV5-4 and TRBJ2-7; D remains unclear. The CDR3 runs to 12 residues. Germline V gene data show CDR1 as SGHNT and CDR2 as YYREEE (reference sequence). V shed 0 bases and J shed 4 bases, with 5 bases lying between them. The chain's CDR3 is CASSLDGYEQYF. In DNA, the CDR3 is TGTGCCAGCAGCTTGGACGGTTACGAGCAGTACTTC. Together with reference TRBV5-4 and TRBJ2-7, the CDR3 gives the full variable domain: ETGVTQSPTHLIKTRGQQVTLRCSSQSGHNTVSWYQQALGQGPQFIFQYYREEENGRGNFPPRFSGLQFPNYSSELNVNALELDDSALYLCASSLDGYEQYFGPGTRLTVT.

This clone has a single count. In nucleotides, the CDR3 is TGTGCCAGTAGTACTGGACTAGCGGTATTGATAGATGAGCAGTTCTTC. The encoded protein is CASSTGLAVLIDEQFF. The chain joins TRBV19 to TRBJ2-1; TRBD2 matches 10 bases. This CDR3 contains 16 residues. V was pared by 4 bases and J by 8 bases, with 11 bases of the junction left unmatched. CDR1 is LNHDA and CDR2 is SQIVND in the germline V gene (reference sequence). Looking up the rest from reference TRBV19 and TRBJ2-1 gives the full variable domain: DGGITQSPKYLFRKEGQNVTLSCEQNLNHDAMYWYRQDPGQGLRLIYYSQIVNDFQKGDIAEGYSVSREKKESFPLTVTSAQKNPTAFYLCASSTGLAVLIDEQFFGPGTRLTVL.

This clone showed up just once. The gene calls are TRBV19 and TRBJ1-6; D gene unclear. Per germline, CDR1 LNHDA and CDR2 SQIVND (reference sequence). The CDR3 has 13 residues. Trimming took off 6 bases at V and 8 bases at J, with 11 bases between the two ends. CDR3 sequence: CASRTGRDSPLHF. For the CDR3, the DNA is TGTGCCAGTAGAACCGGGAGGGATTCACCCCTCCACTTT.

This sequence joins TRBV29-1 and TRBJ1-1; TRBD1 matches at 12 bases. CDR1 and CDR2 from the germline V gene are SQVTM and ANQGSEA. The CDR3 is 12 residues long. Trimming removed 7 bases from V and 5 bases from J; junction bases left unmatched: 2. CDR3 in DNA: TGCAGCGCGGGACAGGGGGCGACTGAAGCTTTCTTT. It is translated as CSAGQGATEAFF.

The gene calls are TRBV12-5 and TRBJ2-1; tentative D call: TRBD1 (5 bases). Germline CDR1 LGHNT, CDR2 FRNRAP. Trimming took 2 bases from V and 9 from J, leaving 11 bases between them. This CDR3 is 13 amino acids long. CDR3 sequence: CASGLQAQGEQFF. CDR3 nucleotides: TGTGCTAGTGGTTTGCAAGCCCAGGGTGAGCAGTTCTTC. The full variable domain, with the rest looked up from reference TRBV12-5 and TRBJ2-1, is DARVTQTPRHKVTEMGQEVTMRCQPILGHNTVFWYRQTMMQGLELLAYFRNRAPLDDSGMPKDRFSAEMPDATLATLKIQPSEPRDSAVYFCASGLQAQGEQFFGPGTRLTVL.

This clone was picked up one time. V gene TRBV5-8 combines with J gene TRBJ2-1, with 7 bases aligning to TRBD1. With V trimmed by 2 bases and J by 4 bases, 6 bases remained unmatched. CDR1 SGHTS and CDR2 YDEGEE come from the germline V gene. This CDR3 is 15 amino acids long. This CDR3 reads CASSFWTGVYNEQFF. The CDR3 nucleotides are TGTGCCAGCAGCTTTTGGACAGGAGTATACAATGAGCAGTTCTTC.

Here the CDR3 reads CASSLPGNTIYF. In DNA, the CDR3 is TGTGCCAGCAGTCTTCCTGGAAACACCATATATTTT. The chain couples TRBV28 to TRBJ1-3; D unclear. V lost 5 bases, J lost 2 bases, and 4 bases lay in between. The germline gives CDR1 MDHEN, CDR2 SYDVKM. CDR3 length equals 12 residues.

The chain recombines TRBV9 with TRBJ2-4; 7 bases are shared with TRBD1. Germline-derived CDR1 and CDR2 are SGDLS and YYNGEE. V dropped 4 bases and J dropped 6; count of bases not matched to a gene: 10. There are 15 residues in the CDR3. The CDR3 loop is CASSPTGLAGNIQYF. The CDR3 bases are TGTGCCAGCAGCCCGACAGGGCTAGCCGGAAACATTCAGTACTTC.